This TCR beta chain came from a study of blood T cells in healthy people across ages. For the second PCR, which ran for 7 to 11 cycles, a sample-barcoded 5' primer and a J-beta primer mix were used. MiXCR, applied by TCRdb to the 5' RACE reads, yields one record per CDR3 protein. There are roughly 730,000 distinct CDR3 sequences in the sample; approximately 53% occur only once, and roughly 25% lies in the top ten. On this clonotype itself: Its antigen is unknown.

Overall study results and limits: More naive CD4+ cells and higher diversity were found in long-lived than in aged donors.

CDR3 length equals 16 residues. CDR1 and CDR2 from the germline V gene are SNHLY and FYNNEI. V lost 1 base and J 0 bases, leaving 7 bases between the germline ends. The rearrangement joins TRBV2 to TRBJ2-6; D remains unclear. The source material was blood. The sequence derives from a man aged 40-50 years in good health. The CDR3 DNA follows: TGTGCCAGCAGTGAAGTCGGTCTCTCTGGGGCCAACGTCCTGACTTTC. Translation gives CASSEVGLSGANVLTF.